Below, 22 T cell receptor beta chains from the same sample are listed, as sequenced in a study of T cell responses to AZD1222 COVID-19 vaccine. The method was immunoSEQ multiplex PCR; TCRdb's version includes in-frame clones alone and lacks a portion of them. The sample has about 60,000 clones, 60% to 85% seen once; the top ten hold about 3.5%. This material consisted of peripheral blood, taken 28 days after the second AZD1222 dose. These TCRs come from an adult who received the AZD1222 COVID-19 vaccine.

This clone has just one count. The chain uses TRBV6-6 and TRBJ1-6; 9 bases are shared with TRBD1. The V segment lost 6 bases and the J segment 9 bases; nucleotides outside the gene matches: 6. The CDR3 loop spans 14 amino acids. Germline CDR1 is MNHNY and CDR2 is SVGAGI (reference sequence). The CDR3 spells CASSPGTGFSPLHF. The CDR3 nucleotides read TGTGCCAGCAGCCCGGGGACAGGGTTTTCACCCCTCCACTTT.

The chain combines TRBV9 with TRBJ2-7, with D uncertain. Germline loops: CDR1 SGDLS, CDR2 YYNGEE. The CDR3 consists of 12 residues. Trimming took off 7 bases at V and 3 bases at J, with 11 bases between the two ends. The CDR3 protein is CASPPGLYEQYF. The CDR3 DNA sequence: TGTGCCAGCCCCCCCGGGCTCTACGAGCAGTACTTC.

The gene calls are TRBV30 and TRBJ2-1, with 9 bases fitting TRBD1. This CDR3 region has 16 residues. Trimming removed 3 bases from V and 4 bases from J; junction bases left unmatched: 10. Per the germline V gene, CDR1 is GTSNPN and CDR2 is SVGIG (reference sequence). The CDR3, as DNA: TGTGCCTGGAGGGACGGTGAGACAGGGGGTTACAATGAGCAGTTCTTC. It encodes CAWRDGETGGYNEQFF.

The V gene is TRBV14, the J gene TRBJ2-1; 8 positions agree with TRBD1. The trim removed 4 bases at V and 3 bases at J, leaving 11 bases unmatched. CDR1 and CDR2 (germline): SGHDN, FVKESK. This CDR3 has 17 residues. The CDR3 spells CASSPGARGLYYNEQFF. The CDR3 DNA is TGTGCCAGCAGCCCTGGGGCCAGGGGGCTGTACTACAATGAGCAGTTCTTC.

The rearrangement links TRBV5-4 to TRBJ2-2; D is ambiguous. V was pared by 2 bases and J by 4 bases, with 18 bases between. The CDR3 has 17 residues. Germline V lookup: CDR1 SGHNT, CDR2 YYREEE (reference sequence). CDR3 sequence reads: CASSFIGSTDSTGELFF. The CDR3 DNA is TGTGCCAGCAGCTTCATAGGTTCAACGGATTCCACCGGGGAGCTGTTTTTT.

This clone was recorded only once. The chain's CDR3 is CASRGSPSYEQYF. The CDR3 coding sequence is TGTGCCAGCAGAGGGTCCCCCTCCTACGAGCAGTACTTC. The chain couples TRBV27 to TRBJ2-7, with D uncertain. This CDR3 contains 13 residues. CDR1 and CDR2 from the germline V gene are MNHEY and SMNVEV (reference sequence). V was clipped by 6 bases and J by 0 bases, with 9 bases between them.

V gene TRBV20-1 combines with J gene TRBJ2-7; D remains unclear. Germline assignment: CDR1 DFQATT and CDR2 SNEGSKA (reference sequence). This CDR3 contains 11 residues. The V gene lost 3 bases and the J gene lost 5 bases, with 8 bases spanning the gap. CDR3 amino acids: CSASFGHEQYF. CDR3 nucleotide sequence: TGCAGTGCTAGTTTTGGCCACGAGCAGTACTTC.

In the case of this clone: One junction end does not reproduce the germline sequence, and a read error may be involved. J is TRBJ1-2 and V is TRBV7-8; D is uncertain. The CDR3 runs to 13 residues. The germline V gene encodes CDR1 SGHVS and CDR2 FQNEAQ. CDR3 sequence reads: CTSSLGQIYGYTF. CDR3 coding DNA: TGTACCAGCAGCCTAGGGCAGATCTATGGCTACACCTTC. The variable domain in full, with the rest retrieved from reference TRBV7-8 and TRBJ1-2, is GAGVSQSPRYKVAKRGQDVALRCDPISGHVSLFWYQQALGQGPEFLTYFQNEAQLDKSGLPSDRFFAERPEGSVSTLKIQRTQQEDSAVYLCTSSLGQIYGYTFGSGTRLTVV.

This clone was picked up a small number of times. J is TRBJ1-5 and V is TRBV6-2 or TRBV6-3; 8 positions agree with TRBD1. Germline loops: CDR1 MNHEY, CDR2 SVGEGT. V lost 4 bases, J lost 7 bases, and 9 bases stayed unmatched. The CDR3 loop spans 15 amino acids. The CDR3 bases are TGTGCCAGCAGTTCCGAGACAGGGGCGAGGCAGCCCCAGCATTTT. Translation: CASSSETGARQPQHF.

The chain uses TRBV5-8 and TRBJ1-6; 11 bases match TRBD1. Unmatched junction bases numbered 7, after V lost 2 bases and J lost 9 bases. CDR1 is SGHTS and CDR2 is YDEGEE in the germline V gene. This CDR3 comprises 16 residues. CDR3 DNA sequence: TGTGCCAGCAGCTTTACAGGGACAGGGGGTTTTTCACCCCTCCACTTT. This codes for CASSFTGTGGFSPLHF.

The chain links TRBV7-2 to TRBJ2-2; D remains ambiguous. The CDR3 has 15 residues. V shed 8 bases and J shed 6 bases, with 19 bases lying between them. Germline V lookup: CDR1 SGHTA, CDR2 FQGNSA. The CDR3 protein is CASDHSYGRPGELFF. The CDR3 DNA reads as TGTGCCAGCGACCACTCCTACGGCCGCCCCGGGGAGCTGTTTTTT.

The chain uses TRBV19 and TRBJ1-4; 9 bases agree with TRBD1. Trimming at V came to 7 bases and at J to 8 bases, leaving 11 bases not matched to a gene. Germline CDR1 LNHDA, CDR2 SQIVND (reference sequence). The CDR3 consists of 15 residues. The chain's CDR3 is CASKNRGLEREKLFF. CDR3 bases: TGTGCCAGTAAGAACAGGGGGCTAGAAAGGGAAAAACTGTTTTTT.

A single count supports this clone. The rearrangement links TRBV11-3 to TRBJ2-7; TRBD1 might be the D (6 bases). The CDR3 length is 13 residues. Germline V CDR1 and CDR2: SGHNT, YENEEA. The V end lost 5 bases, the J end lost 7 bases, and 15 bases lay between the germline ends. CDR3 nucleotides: TGTGCCAGCAGCCCTACAGGGTCGGGAGAGCAGTACTTC. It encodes CASSPTGSGEQYF.

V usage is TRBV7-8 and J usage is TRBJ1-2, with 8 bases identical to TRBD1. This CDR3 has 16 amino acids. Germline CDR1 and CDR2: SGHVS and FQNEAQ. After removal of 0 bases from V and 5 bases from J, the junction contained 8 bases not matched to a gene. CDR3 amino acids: CASSLAPSGTGYGYTF. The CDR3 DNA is TGTGCCAGCAGCTTAGCACCCTCCGGGACAGGATATGGCTACACCTTC.

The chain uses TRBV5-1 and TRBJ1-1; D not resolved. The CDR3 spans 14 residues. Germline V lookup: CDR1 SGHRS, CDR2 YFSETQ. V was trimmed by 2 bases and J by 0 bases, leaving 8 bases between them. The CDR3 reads CASSFLGMNTEAFF. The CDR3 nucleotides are TGCGCCAGCAGCTTTCTGGGAATGAACACTGAAGCTTTCTTT.

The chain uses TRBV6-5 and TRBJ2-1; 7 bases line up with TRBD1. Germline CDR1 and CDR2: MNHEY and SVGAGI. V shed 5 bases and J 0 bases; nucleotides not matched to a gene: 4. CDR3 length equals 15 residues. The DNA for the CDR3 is TGTGCCAGCAGTAACAGGGGTCTCTCCTACAATGAGCAGTTCTTC. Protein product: CASSNRGLSYNEQFF.

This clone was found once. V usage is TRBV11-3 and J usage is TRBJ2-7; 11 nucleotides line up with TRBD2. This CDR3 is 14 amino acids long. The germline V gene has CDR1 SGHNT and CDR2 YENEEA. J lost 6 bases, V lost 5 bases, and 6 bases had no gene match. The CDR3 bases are TGTGCCAGCAGCCGCGGGCTAGCGGGGGGCGAGCAGTACTTC. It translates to CASSRGLAGGEQYF.

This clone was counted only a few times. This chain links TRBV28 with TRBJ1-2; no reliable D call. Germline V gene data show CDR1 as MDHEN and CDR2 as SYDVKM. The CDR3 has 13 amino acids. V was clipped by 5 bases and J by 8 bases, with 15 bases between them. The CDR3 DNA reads TGTGCCAGCAGTCTAACCCCCGTGGGGGGCTACACCTTC. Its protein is CASSLTPVGGYTF.

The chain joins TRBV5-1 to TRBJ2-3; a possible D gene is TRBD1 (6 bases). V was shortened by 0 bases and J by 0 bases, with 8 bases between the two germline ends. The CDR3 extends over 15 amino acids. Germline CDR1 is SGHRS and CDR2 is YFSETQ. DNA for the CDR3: TGCGCCAGCAGCTTGGGGGGGCCTAGCACAGATACGCAGTATTTT. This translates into CASSLGGPSTDTQYF.

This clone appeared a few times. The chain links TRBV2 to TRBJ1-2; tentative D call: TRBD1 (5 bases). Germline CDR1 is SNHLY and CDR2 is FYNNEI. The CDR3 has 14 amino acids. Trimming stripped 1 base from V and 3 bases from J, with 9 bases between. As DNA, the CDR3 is TGTGCCAGCAGTGAAGGAGGGGCGTACTATGGCTACACCTTC. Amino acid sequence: CASSEGGAYYGYTF.

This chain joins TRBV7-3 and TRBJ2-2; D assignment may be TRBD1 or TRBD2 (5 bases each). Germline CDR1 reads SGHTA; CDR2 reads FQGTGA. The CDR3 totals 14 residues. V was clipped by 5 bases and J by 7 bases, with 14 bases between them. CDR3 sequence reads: CASSPGPRGGELFF. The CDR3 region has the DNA TGTGCCAGCAGCCCGGGACCCCGAGGCGGGGAGCTGTTTTTT.

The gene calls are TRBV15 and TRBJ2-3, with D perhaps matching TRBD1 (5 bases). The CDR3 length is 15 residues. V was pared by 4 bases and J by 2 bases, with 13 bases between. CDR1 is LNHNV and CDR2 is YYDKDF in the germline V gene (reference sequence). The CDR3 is CATSNVNRNTDTQYF. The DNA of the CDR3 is TGTGCCACCAGCAACGTAAACAGGAACACAGATACGCAGTATTTT.